Listed here are 8 T cell receptor beta chains from one sample, sequenced in a study of blood T cell repertoires in COVID-19. Sequencing used immunoSEQ multiplex PCR; TCRdb keeps in-frame clones, though not all of them. The top ten hold about 5.3% of the sample, which has some 78,000 clones, approximately 90% seen once. Specimen: peripheral blood. These receptors came from a woman aged 80 or over with active or convalescent COVID-19.

This rearrangement joins TRBV6-5 to TRBJ2-5; D is possibly TRBD1 (5 bases). V was pared by 2 bases and J by 5 bases, with 15 bases between. CDR3 length: 15 amino acids. Germline V gene lookup returns CDR1 MNHEY and CDR2 SVGAGI. The CDR3 loop is CASSYAGPLSETQYF. The CDR3 DNA follows: TGTGCCAGCAGTTACGCAGGGCCTTTGAGCGAGACCCAGTACTTC.

The rearrangement uses TRBV5-1 and TRBJ2-3; TRBD1 is a possible D gene (5 bases). The CDR3 sequence is 15 residues long. V was trimmed by 4 bases and J by 2 bases, leaving 14 bases between them. Germline V CDR1 and CDR2: SGHRS, YFSETQ. The CDR3 sequence: CASSVTAPNTDTQYF. As DNA, the CDR3 is TGCGCCAGCAGCGTGACAGCTCCCAACACAGATACGCAGTATTTT.

J is TRBJ2-1 and V is TRBV3-1 (or the pseudogene TRBV3-2), with 10 positions matching TRBD1. This CDR3 contains 15 residues. Germline V gene lookup returns CDR1 LGHDT and CDR2 YNNKEL (reference sequence). The junction had 6 bases not matched to a gene; V was cut back by 5 bases and J by 5 bases. The DNA for the CDR3 is TGTGCCAGCAGCTATCGAGACAGGGGGCACAATGAGCAGTTCTTC. This gives the protein CASSYRDRGHNEQFF.

In this sample, this clone turned up a few times. CDR3 loop: CASSFRDRAGYTF. The CDR3, as DNA: TGTGCCAGCAGCTTCCGGGACAGGGCTGGCTACACCTTC. V is TRBV6-2 or TRBV6-3 and J is TRBJ1-2; 9 bases line up with TRBD1. J gave up 7 bases and V 6 bases, and 6 bases lay outside the gene matches. The CDR3 consists of 13 residues. Germline V gene data show CDR1 as MNHEY and CDR2 as SVGEGT.

The chain uses TRBV30 and TRBJ1-2, with D perhaps TRBD1 (5 bases). The ends were cut back, 1 base at V and 0 bases at J, with 9 bases in the middle. CDR1 GTSNPN and CDR2 SVGIG come from the germline V gene (reference sequence). The CDR3 loop spans 14 amino acids. Written as DNA, the CDR3 is TGTGCCTGGAGTGCACAGGCCACTAACTATGGCTACACCTTC. Protein sequence: CAWSAQATNYGYTF.

The CDR3 DNA sequence: TGCAGTGCTAGAGTAACCTACGAGCAGTACTTC. Amino acids: CSARVTYEQYF. The J gene is TRBJ2-7, the V gene TRBV20-1; D gene uncertain. Trimming cost V 1 base and J 2 bases, with 3 bases left between them. The CDR3 has 11 residues. Germline V gene sequence: CDR1 DFQATT, CDR2 SNEGSKA (reference sequence).

CDR3 loop: CAWSSEGRPYNEQFF. The CDR3 DNA follows: TGTGCCTGGAGTTCCGAGGGGAGGCCGTACAATGAGCAGTTCTTC. The gene calls are TRBV30 and TRBJ2-1; D is perhaps TRBD2 (6 bases). Trimming removed 2 bases from V and 4 bases from J, with 15 bases in between. This CDR3 has 15 amino acids. CDR1 is GTSNPN and CDR2 is SVGIG in the germline V gene (reference sequence).

The chain employs TRBV7-8 and TRBJ1-2; maybe TRBD1 (6 bases). Trimming stripped 2 bases from V and 2 bases from J, with 12 bases between. CDR1 SGHVS and CDR2 FQNEAQ come from the germline V gene. The CDR3 is made up of 15 amino acids. The CDR3, as DNA: TGTGCCAGCAGCTTATTGATGGGGGCCAACTATGGCTACACCTTC. Encoded protein: CASSLLMGANYGYTF.